Presented here are 20 T cell receptor beta chains from one specimen sequenced in a study of preoperative IRX-2 immunotherapy in early breast cancer. Treatment given: preoperative locoregional IRX-2 cytokine immunotherapy. Libraries were prepared by immunoSEQ multiplex PCR; TCRdb keeps only in-frame clonotypes and omits some of them. The table shows 30,000 or so clones, with approximately 83% occurring only once. The sample was gathered from a patient treated with IRX-2 immunotherapy. The receptors originated from a human donor with breast cancer.

The CDR3 protein is CASSTTQGYEQYF. The CDR3, as DNA: TGTGCCAGTAGTACAACCCAGGGTTACGAGCAGTACTTC. The chain employs TRBV19 and TRBJ2-7, with TRBD1 as a possible D gene (5 bases). CDR1 is LNHDA, CDR2 SQIVND, per germline (reference sequence). The CDR3 contains 13 residues. Trimming took off 4 bases at V and 4 bases at J, with 11 bases between the two ends.

This clone was picked up a small number of times. This chain uses TRBV29-1 with TRBJ1-2; tentative D call: TRBD1 (5 bases). With 1 base removed from V and 5 bases from J, the gap between germline ends came to 20 bases. CDR3 length: 16 amino acids. Looked up from germline, CDR1 is SQVTM and CDR2 is ANQGSEA. In nucleotides, the CDR3 is TGCAGCGTTGAAGGAGAGGGGATCCATCCCTATTATGGCTACACCTTC. Its translation: CSVEGEGIHPYYGYTF. Filled out from reference TRBV29-1 and TRBJ1-2, the complete variable domain reads SAVISQKPSRDICQRGTSLTIQCQVDSQVTMMFWYRQQPGQSLTLIATANQGSEATYESGFVIDKFPISRPNLTFSTLTVSNMSPEDSSIYLCSVEGEGIHPYYGYTFGSGTRLTVV.

The table lists this clone with a few counts. This chain connects TRBV28 to TRBJ1-4; D is undetermined. The CDR3 spans 16 residues. Per germline, CDR1 MDHEN and CDR2 SYDVKM. Trimming removed 2 bases at V and 1 base at J, with 11 bases between. CDR3 DNA: TGTGCCAGCAGTTTACAGGCTGGAGGAACTAATGAAAAACTGTTTTTT. It is translated as CASSLQAGGTNEKLFF. Based on the CDR3 plus reference TRBV28 and TRBJ1-4, the full variable domain is DVKVTQSSRYLVKRTGEKVFLECVQDMDHENMFWYRQDPGLGLRLIYFSYDVKMKEKGDIPEGYSVSREKKERFSLILESASTNQTSMYLCASSLQAGGTNEKLFFGSGTQLSVL.

This clone was counted between two and nine times. The chain has TRBV11-3 and TRBJ2-7; the match to TRBD2 covers 8 bases. Trimming at V came to 3 bases and at J to 0 bases, leaving 10 bases not matched to a gene. Germline CDR1 and CDR2: SGHNT and YENEEA. The CDR3 has 17 amino acids. CDR3 DNA sequence: TGTGCCAGCAGCTTGGTGGCGGGGGGTGCTAGCTCCTACGAGCAGTACTTC. It is translated as CASSLVAGGASSYEQYF.

The chain recombines TRBV14 with TRBJ1-1; 7 bases fit TRBD1. CDR3 length equals 17 residues. J was trimmed by 1 base and V by 1 base; bases with no gene match: 9. The germline CDR1 and CDR2 sequences are SGHDN and FVKESK. The CDR3: CASSQVGGPDPNTEAFF. The CDR3 DNA sequence: TGTGCCAGCAGCCAAGTAGGGGGCCCAGATCCGAACACTGAAGCTTTCTTT.

The chain employs TRBV6-8 and TRBJ2-7; D remains unclear. This CDR3 spans 12 amino acids. V dropped 6 bases and J dropped 3 bases, with 9 bases sitting between them. CDR1 is MNHGY, CDR2 SAAAGT, per germline. CDR3 residues: CASRDLNYEQYF. The CDR3, as DNA: TGTGCCAGCAGGGACCTGAACTACGAGCAGTACTTC.

This chain connects TRBV18 to TRBJ2-1; maybe TRBD1 (5 bases). Trimming cost V 3 bases and J 1 base, with 10 bases left between them. The CDR3 length is 15 residues. CDR1 is KGHSH, CDR2 LQKENI, per germline. The CDR3 DNA reads TGTGCCAGCTCACCCCTTCCAGGGTCCTACAATGAGCAGTTCTTC. This gives the protein CASSPLPGSYNEQFF.

The chain recombines TRBV29-1 with TRBJ2-1; TRBD2 matches at 10 bases. This CDR3 has 13 residues. Germline V gene lookup returns CDR1 SQVTM and CDR2 ANQGSEA. The V gene end was trimmed by 7 bases and the J gene end by 5 bases; junction bases not matched to a gene: 5. For the CDR3, the DNA is TGCAGCGGAGGACTAGCGGTTGACAATGAGCAGTTCTTC. It encodes CSGGLAVDNEQFF.

The V gene is TRBV6-8, the J gene TRBJ2-7, with 7 nucleotides matching TRBD1. Trimming at V came to 5 bases and at J to 3 bases, leaving 10 bases not matched to a gene. CDR1 MNHGY and CDR2 SAAAGT come from the germline V gene. This CDR3 has 15 residues. The CDR3 DNA follows: TGTGCCAGCAGTCATGCCCCGGGACAGATCTACGAGCAGTACTTC. This gives the protein CASSHAPGQIYEQYF.

The chain combines TRBV11-3 with TRBJ2-1, with TRBD2 identical over 14 bases. The CDR3 covers 16 residues. The germline CDR1 and CDR2 sequences are SGHNT and YENEEA. After removal of 5 bases from V and 8 bases from J, the junction contained 8 bases not matched to a gene. In nucleotides, the CDR3 is TGTGCCAGCAGCCCCCGGACTAGCGGGAGGAGATATGAGCAGTTCTTC. It specifies CASSPRTSGRRYEQFF.

This chain uses TRBV7-1 with TRBJ1-5; D is undetermined. TRBV7-1 is assigned to the ORF class and has an uncertain function. This CDR3 is built from 13 residues. V lost 4 bases, J lost 1 base, and 5 bases lay in between. CDR3 DNA sequence: TGTGCCAGCAGCTTACGGAGCAATCAGCCCCAGCATTTT. This translates into CASSLRSNQPQHF.

Comment on this clone: One end of the junction is discordant with germline, which a read error may explain. The chain is built from TRBV6-8 and TRBJ1-1; D is perhaps TRBD1 (6 bases). The germline CDR1 and CDR2 sequences are MNHGY and SAAAGT. The CDR3 loop spans 12 amino acids. CDR3 DNA sequence: TGTGCCAGCAGTGTACGGGACACCGAAGCTTTCTTT. It codes for CASSVRDTEAFF.

The rearrangement links TRBV11-3 to TRBJ2-7; TRBD2 matches at 11 bases. CDR1 is SGHNT and CDR2 is YENEEA in the germline V gene. V lost 5 bases, J lost 2 bases, and 2 bases stayed unmatched. The CDR3 covers 14 residues. DNA of the CDR3: TGTGCCAGCAGCGTGACTAGCGGGGCCTACGAGCAGTACTTC. The encoded protein is CASSVTSGAYEQYF.

This chain uses TRBV7-4 with TRBJ1-2; the D is unclear. CDR1 is SGHVT, CDR2 SQSDAQ, per germline. This CDR3 comprises 13 residues. Trimming took 2 bases from V and 8 from J, leaving 12 bases between them. This chain's CDR3 is CASSLTGYSGYTF. CDR3 nucleotides: TGTGCCAGCAGCTTAACCGGGTATAGCGGCTACACCTTC.

This clone showed up just once. The chain links TRBV14 to TRBJ1-1; the D is unclear. Germline V gene lookup returns CDR1 SGHDN and CDR2 FVKESK. With 5 bases removed from V and 1 base from J, the gap between germline ends came to 14 bases. The CDR3 covers 15 residues. CDR3 bases: TGTGCCAGCAGCTTTCATGGAGTACGGAACACTGAAGCTTTCTTT. Amino acids: CASSFHGVRNTEAFF. The whole variable domain, filled in from reference TRBV14 and TRBJ1-1, reads EAGVTQFPSHSVIEKGQTVTLRCDPISGHDNLYWYRRVMGKEIKFLLHFVKESKQDESGMPNNRFLAERTGGTYSTLKVQPAELEDSGVYFCASSFHGVRNTEAFFGQGTRLTVV.

The chain uses TRBV6-8 and TRBJ1-2; D uncertain. The CDR3 is 12 residues long. Trimming removed 2 bases at V and 4 bases at J, with 5 bases between. Germline V gene sequence: CDR1 MNHGY, CDR2 SAAAGT. This chain's CDR3 is CASSYRSYGYTF. As DNA, the CDR3 is TGTGCCAGCAGTTACAGGTCCTATGGCTACACCTTC.

This clone was observed a handful of times. The V and J genes are TRBV11-3 and TRBJ1-2; the D gene is possibly TRBD1 (6 bases). CDR3 length equals 16 residues. Per germline, CDR1 SGHNT and CDR2 YENEEA. V gave up 2 bases and J gave up 2 bases, with 15 bases separating them. This chain's CDR3 is CASSLSGSQGNYGYTF. DNA of the CDR3: TGTGCCAGCAGCTTATCGGGTTCACAGGGAAACTATGGCTACACCTTC.

J is TRBJ1-1 and V is TRBV29-1; D is uncertain. This CDR3 spans 13 amino acids. V lost 4 bases and J lost 0, with 9 bases in between. Germline V gene data show CDR1 as SQVTM and CDR2 as ANQGSEA. The CDR3 DNA sequence: TGCAGCGTTGGGGCAGGAGTGAACACTGAAGCTTTCTTT. It encodes CSVGAGVNTEAFF.

The gene calls are TRBV7-4 and TRBJ2-1; D unresolved. Looked up from germline, CDR1 is SGHVT and CDR2 is SQSDAQ. V was shortened by 2 bases and J by 6 bases, with 11 bases between the two germline ends. CDR3 size: 14 residues. CDR3 residues: CASSLTLASNEQFF. The CDR3, as DNA: TGTGCCAGCAGCTTAACTCTCGCGAGCAATGAGCAGTTCTTC.

The rearrangement links TRBV28 to TRBJ2-1; D gene unclear. CDR3 size: 15 residues. Trimming cost V 3 bases and J 4 bases, with 13 bases left between them. CDR1 is MDHEN, CDR2 SYDVKM, per germline. CDR3 sequence: CASSFSLVSYNEQFF. Written as DNA, the CDR3 is TGTGCCAGCAGTTTCTCGCTAGTATCGTACAATGAGCAGTTCTTC.